This T cell receptor beta chain was recovered during a study of identical twins. The donor group consisted entirely of healthy Caucasians. The CDR3 length is 13 residues. V lost 0 bases and J 11 bases, leaving 13 bases between the germline ends. Germline V lookup: CDR1 ENHRY, CDR2 SYGVKD. A single record per CDR3 protein comes from TCRdb applying MiXCR to the 5' RACE reads. The sample has about 550,000 distinct CDR3 sequences; approximately 20% are singletons. These same records also appear under a second study, on yellow fever vaccine responses in identical twins.

The sample comprised CD4+ T cells sorted from blood. The chain recombines TRBV10-3 with TRBJ1-2; D remains unclear. The sequence was collected from a woman aged 18-30 years in good health. The DNA of the CDR3 is TGTGCCATCAGTGAGTCGGTCGGGAGAAGATACACCTTC. It encodes CAISESVGRRYTF.